This TCR beta chain was captured by sequencing in a study of cytomegalovirus exposure and HLA in healthy donors. General study results and limits: Associated with cytomegalovirus, according to the listing, were some 150 TCR beta chains. Clusters of TCRs from the first cohort tended to co-occur in the 120 validation repertoires (as a later analysis found). For cytomegalovirus status, the classifier reportedly gave diagnoses with high specificity and sensitivity. Specificity for CMV antigens was confirmed in vitro for three of the CMV-associated chains.

Clones were sequenced by immunoSEQ multiplex PCR, and TCRdb holds only the in-frame ones, with some missing. The table includes about 150,000 clones, about 88% detected once. Points on this clone: Its antigen is undetermined.

The CDR3 totals 16 residues. V shed 5 bases, J shed 3 bases, and the junction held 7 bases outside the gene matches. Germline V gene lookup returns CDR1 SGHTA and CDR2 FQGTGA. This clonotype was sampled from a man aged 18 to 29 in good health and CMV-seropositive. The sequencing sample was made of PBMCs. This sequence joins TRBV7-3 and TRBJ2-3, with 11 positions matching TRBD2. CDR3 DNA sequence: TGTGCCAGCAGCCCCCGACTAGCGGGATCAACAGATACGCAGTATTTT. Protein product: CASSPRLAGSTDTQYF.